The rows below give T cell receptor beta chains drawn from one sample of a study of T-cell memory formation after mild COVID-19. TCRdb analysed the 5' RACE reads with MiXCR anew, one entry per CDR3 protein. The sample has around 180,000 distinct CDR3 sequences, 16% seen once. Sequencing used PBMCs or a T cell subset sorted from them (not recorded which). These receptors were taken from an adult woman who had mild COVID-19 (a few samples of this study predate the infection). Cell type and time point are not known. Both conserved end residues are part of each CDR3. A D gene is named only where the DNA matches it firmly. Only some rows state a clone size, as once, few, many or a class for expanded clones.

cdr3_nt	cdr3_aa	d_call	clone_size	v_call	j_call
TGTGCCAGCAGCCCCCTTTTTAGCGGGCCAACCGGGGAGCTGTTTTTT	CASSPLFSGPTGELFF	TRBD2	few	TRBV3-1	TRBJ2-2
TGTGCCAGCAGTTCAGGCCCCATACTCAACTATGGCTACACCTTC	CASSSGPILNYGYTF	-	-	TRBV12-3/TRBV12-4	TRBJ1-2
TGTGCCAGCAGCCCTCGGGGACAGGGGGGCGAATCACCCCTCCACTTT	CASSPRGQGGESPLHF	TRBD1	-	TRBV9	TRBJ1-6
TGCAGTGCTAGACAGGGGAATGGCTACACCTTC	CSARQGNGYTF	-	-	TRBV20-1	TRBJ1-2
TGCAGTGCTAGAGAGATAGGGAAGGCATCTGAAGCTTTCTTT	CSAREIGKASEAFF	-	few	TRBV20-1	TRBJ1-1
TGTGCCAGCTCACCCTCGAACCGAGCCCCGGAGGGTGGTGAGCAGTTCTTC	CASSPSNRAPEGGEQFF	-	-	TRBV18	TRBJ2-1
TGCGCCAGCAGCCAAACAATCCTCACCGGGGAGCTGTTTTTT	CASSQTILTGELFF	-	few	TRBV4-1	TRBJ2-2
TGTGCCAGCTCCGGCAGGGCCGAGAGCTACGAGCAGTACTTC	CASSGRAESYEQYF	-	few	TRBV2	TRBJ2-7
TGTGCCACCAGTGGTATTAGCGGGAGTTATCCCCAGTACTTC	CATSGISGSYPQYF	TRBD2	-	TRBV24-1	TRBJ2-5
TGTGCCAGCAGCCGAGGACACCCCTACGAGCAGTACTTC	CASSRGHPYEQYF	-	-	TRBV12-3/TRBV12-4	TRBJ2-7
TGTGCCAGCACCTCCCCCCTAGCGGGGGGGCCGCATGAGCAGTTCTTC	CASTSPLAGGPHEQFF	TRBD2	few	TRBV6-5	TRBJ2-1
TGTGCCAGCAGTTACGGGCGAAGCTTCGAGCAGTACTTC	CASSYGRSFEQYF	-	-	TRBV6-6	TRBJ2-7
TGTGCCACCAGTGAACCGCCTACAGATACGCAGTATTTT	CATSEPPTDTQYF	-	many	TRBV24-1	TRBJ2-3
TGTGCCAGCAGTGAAGGGGTTCGTGAGACCCAGTACTTC	CASSEGVRETQYF	-	many	TRBV6-1	TRBJ2-5
TGTGCCAGCAGACCCGGGGCGTCTTCCTATGGCTACACCTTC	CASRPGASSYGYTF	-	-	TRBV12-3/TRBV12-4	TRBJ1-2
TGCAGTGCTCCCCGACAGGGACATAATTCACCCCTCCACTTT	CSAPRQGHNSPLHF	TRBD1	few	TRBV20-1	TRBJ1-6
TGTGCCAGCAGCTTAAGTGGACTGGGCGAGACCCAGTACTTC	CASSLSGLGETQYF	-	many	TRBV7-3	TRBJ2-5
TGTGCCAGCAGCAAAGCAGAACGACCGCCCTACGAGCAGTACTTC	CASSKAERPPYEQYF	-	-	TRBV21-1	TRBJ2-7
TGTGCCAGCTCACCTGAAACCGGGGAGCTGTTTTTT	CASSPETGELFF	-	few	TRBV18	TRBJ2-2
TGTGCCACCAGTGATCGGACTAGCGGGCCTGCCTACGAGCAGTACTTC	CATSDRTSGPAYEQYF	TRBD2	-	TRBV24-1	TRBJ2-7
TGTGCCAGTAGTCCCGGGACTTCCCCAGATACGCAGTATTTT	CASSPGTSPDTQYF	-	few	TRBV19	TRBJ2-3
TGTGCCAGCAGCTTTAGCTCGGGCTCTGGGGCCAACGTCCTGACTTTC	CASSFSSGSGANVLTF	-	few	TRBV7-3	TRBJ2-6
TGCGCCAGCAGCTTGGCCGGGACAAAAGGCTACACCTTC	CASSLAGTKGYTF	-	few	TRBV5-1	TRBJ1-2
TGTGCCAGCAGGTCGGTAGCGGCCCCAGATACGCAGTATTTT	CASRSVAAPDTQYF	-	-	TRBV2	TRBJ2-3
TGTGCCAGCATGAAGGGAGGGTCCTACGAGCAGTACTTC	CASMKGGSYEQYF	TRBD2	-	TRBV6-5	TRBJ2-7
TGTGCCAGCATCGGACAGCGGGCGCAGTATTTT	CASIGQRAQYF	-	-	TRBV6-1	TRBJ2-3
TGTGCCAGCAGTTACTCGGGAGCTACTGAAGCTTTCTTT	CASSYSGATEAFF	-	many	TRBV6-5	TRBJ1-1
TGTGCCAGCAGCCGGGGGGAGGGGGTCTCCTACGAGCAGTACTTC	CASSRGEGVSYEQYF	-	many	TRBV7-2	TRBJ2-7
TGTGCCAGCAGCCACTCTAGCGGGAGCACAGATACGCAGTATTTT	CASSHSSGSTDTQYF	TRBD2	few	TRBV4-2	TRBJ2-3
TGTGCCAGCAGCTATTTAGCCTCTGAAAAACTGTTTTTT	CASSYLASEKLFF	-	few	TRBV5-6	TRBJ1-4
TGTGCCAGTAGTACCGACAGACGTGCAAACTATGGCTACACCTTC	CASSTDRRANYGYTF	-	few	TRBV19	TRBJ1-2
TGTGCCAGCAGCCCTACTAGCTCGAGCAGCGATGAGCAGTTCTTC	CASSPTSSSSDEQFF	-	few	TRBV9	TRBJ2-1
TGTGCCATCAGTGACACACTAGCGGGAGCCCGTGAGCAGTTCTTC	CAISDTLAGAREQFF	TRBD2	few	TRBV10-3	TRBJ2-1
TGCGCCAGCAGCTCCTGGACAGGGGGCTTGGACATTCAGTACTTC	CASSSWTGGLDIQYF	TRBD1	once	TRBV5-1	TRBJ2-4
TGTGCCAGCTCACCAAACGGCTACGAGCAGTACTTC	CASSPNGYEQYF	-	-	TRBV18	TRBJ2-7
TGTGCCACCAGCTCTTCCCCCGCCTGGGGCAGCCGACTGAGCCGCTATGGCTACACCTTC	CATSSSPAWGSRLSRYGYTF	-	-	TRBV15	TRBJ1-2
TGTGCCAGCAGCTTAAGGGGGCAGGGGATGGGCAATGAGCAGTTCTTC	CASSLRGQGMGNEQFF	TRBD1	-	TRBV7-8	TRBJ2-1
TGTGCCAGCTCATCAATCCGGACAGGGAACCCAGCTAGCACAGATACGCAGTATTTT	CASSSIRTGNPASTDTQYF	TRBD1	-	TRBV18	TRBJ2-3
TGTGCCAGCAGTGTCGCCCTTACCCAGGGCTACACCTTC	CASSVALTQGYTF	-	-	TRBV12-3/TRBV12-4	TRBJ1-2
TGTGCCAGCAGCTTAGCGGGGGGGCCTTTGGATGAGCAGTTCTTC	CASSLAGGPLDEQFF	-	few	TRBV7-9	TRBJ2-1
TGTGCCAGCAGCAATGACAGGACTAGCAATCAGCCCCAGCATTTT	CASSNDRTSNQPQHF	-	-	TRBV12-3/TRBV12-4	TRBJ1-5
TGTGCCAGCAGTTTTTCAGCAGGGCCTTCAGGGCCCCAGCATTTT	CASSFSAGPSGPQHF	-	-	TRBV12-3/TRBV12-4	TRBJ1-5